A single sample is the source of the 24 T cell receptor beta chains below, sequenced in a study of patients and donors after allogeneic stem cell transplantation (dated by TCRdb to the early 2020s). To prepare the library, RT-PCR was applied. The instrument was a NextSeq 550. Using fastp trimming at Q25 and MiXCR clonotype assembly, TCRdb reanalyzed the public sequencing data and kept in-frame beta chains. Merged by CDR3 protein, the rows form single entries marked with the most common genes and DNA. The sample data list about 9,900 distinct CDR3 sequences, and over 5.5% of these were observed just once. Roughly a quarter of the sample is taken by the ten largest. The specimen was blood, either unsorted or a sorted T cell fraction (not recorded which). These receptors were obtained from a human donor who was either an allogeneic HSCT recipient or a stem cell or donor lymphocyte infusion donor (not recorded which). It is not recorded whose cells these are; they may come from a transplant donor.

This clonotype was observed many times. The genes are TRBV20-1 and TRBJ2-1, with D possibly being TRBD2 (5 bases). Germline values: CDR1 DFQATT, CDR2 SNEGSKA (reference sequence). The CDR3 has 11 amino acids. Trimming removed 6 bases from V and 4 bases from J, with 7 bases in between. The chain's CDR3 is CSAPGYNEQFF. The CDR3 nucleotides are TGCAGTGCCCCGGGATACAATGAGCAGTTCTTC.

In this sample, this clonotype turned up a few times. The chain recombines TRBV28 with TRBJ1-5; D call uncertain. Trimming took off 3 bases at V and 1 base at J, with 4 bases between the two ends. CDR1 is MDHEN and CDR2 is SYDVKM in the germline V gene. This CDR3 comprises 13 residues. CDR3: CASSFGSNQPQHF. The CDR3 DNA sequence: TGTGCCAGCAGTTTCGGCAGCAATCAGCCCCAGCATTTT. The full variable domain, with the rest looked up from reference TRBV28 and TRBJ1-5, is DVKVTQSSRYLVKRTGEKVFLECVQDMDHENMFWYRQDPGLGLRLIYFSYDVKMKEKGDIPEGYSVSREKKERFSLILESASTNQTSMYLCASSFGSNQPQHFGDGTRLSIL.

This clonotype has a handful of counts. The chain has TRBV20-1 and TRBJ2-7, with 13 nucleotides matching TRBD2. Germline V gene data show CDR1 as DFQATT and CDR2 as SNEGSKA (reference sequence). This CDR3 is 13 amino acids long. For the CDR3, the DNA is TGCAGCGGTACTAGCGGGAGGGTCTACGAGCAGTACTTC. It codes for CSGTSGRVYEQYF.

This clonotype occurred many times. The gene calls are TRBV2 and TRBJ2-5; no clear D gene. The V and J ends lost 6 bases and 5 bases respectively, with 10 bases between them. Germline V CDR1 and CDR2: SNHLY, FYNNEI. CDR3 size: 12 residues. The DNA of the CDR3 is TGTGCCAGCAGGGGATGGGATGAGACCCAGTACTTC. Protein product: CASRGWDETQYF.

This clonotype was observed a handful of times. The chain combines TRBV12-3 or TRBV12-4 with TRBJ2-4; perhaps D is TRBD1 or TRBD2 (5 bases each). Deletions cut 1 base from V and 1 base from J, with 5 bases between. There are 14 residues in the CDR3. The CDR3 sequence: CASSLGGAKNIQYF. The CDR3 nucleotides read TGTGCCAGCAGTTTAGGGGGGGCCAAAAACATTCAGTACTTC.

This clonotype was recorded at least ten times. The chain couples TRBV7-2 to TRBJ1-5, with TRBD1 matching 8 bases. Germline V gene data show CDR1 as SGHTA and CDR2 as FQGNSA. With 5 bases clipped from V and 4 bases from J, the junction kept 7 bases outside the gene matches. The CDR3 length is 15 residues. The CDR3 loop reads CASSLDRGRNQPQHF. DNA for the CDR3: TGTGCCAGCAGCCTTGACAGGGGCAGAAATCAGCCCCAGCATTTT.

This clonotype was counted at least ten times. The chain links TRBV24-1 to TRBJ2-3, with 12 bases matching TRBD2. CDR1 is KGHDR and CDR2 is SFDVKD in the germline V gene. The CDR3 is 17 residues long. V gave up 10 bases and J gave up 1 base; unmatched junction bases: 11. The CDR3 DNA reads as TGTGCCACGGGAACACTAGCGGGAGGCCGTGGCACAGATACGCAGTATTTT. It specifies CATGTLAGGRGTDTQYF.

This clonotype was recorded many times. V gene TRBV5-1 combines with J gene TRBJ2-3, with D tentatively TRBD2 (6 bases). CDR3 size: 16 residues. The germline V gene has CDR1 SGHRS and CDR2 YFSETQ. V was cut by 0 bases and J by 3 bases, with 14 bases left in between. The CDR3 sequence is CASSLGVSGATDTQYF. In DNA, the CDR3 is TGCGCCAGCAGCTTGGGGGTTTCGGGAGCTACAGATACGCAGTATTTT.

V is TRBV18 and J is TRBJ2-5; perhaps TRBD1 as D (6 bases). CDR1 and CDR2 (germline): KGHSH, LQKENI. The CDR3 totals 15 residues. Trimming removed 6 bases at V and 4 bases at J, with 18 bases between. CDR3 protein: CASSRVQGSAETQYF. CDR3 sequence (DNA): TGTGCCAGCTCTCGAGTCCAGGGGAGCGCAGAGACCCAGTACTTC.

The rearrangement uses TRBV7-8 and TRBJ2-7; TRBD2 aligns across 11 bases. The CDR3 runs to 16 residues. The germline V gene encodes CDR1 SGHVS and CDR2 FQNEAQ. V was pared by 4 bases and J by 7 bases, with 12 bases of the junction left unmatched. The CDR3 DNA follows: TGTGCCAGCAGCTCATTAGCGGGAGGGCATTCTCGGGAGCAGTACTTC. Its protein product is CASSSLAGGHSREQYF.

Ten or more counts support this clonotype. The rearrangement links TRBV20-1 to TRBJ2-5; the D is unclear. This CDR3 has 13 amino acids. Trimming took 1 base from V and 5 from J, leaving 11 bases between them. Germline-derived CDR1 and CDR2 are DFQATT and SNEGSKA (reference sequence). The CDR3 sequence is CSARADASETQYF. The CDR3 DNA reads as TGCAGTGCTAGAGCAGATGCGAGTGAGACCCAGTACTTC.

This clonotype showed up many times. The CDR3 reads CAISRGTVNEKLFF. In DNA form, the CDR3 reads TGTGCCATCAGTAGAGGGACGGTCAATGAAAAACTGTTTTTT. The gene calls are TRBV10-3 and TRBJ1-4, with a weak D call TRBD1 (5 bases). This CDR3 has 14 amino acids. V lost 5 bases, J lost 5 bases, and 12 bases lay in between. The germline gives CDR1 ENHRY, CDR2 SYGVKD.

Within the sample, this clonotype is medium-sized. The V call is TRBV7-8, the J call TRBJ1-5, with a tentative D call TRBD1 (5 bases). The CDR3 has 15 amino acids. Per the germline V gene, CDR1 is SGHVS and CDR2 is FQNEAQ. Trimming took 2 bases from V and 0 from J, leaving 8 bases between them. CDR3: CASSLRGTSNQPQHF. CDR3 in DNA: TGTGCCAGCAGCTTACGTGGGACTAGCAATCAGCCCCAGCATTTT.

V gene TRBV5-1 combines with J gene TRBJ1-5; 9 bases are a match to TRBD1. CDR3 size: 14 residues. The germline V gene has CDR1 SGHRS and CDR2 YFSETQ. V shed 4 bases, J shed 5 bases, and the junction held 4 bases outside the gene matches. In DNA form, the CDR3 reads TGCGCCAGCAGCGCCCGGACAGGGGATCAGCCCCAGCATTTT. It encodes CASSARTGDQPQHF.

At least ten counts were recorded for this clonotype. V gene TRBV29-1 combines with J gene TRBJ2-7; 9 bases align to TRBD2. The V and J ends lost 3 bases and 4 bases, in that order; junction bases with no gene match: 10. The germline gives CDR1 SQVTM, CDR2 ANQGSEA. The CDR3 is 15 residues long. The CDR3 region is CSVETGLASRYEQYF. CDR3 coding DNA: TGCAGCGTTGAGACTGGACTAGCGAGCCGGTACGAGCAGTACTTC.

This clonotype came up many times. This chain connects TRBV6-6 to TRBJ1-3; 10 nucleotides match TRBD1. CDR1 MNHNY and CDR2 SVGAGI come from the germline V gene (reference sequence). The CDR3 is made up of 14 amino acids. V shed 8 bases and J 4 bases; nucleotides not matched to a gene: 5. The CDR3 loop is CASGQGGSGNTIYF. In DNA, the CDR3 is TGTGCCAGCGGACAGGGGGGCTCAGGAAACACCATATATTTT.

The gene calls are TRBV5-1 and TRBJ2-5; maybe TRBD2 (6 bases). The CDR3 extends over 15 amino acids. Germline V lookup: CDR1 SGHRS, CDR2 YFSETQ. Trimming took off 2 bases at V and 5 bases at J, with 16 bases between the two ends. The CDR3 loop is CASSFSPGEWETQYF. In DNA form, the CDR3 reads TGCGCCAGCAGCTTCTCCCCGGGGGAGTGGGAGACCCAGTACTTC. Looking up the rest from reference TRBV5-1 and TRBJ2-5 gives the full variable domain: KAGVTQTPRYLIKTRGQQVTLSCSPISGHRSVSWYQQTPGQGLQFLFEYFSETQRNKGNFPGRFSGRQFSNSRSEMNVSTLELGDSALYLCASSFSPGEWETQYFGPGTRLLVL.

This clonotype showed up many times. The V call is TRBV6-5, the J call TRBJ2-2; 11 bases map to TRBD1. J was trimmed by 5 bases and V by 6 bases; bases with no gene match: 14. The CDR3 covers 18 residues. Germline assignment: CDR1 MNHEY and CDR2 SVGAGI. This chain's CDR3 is CASRFQPGTGGKTGELFF. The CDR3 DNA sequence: TGTGCCAGCAGATTCCAACCCGGGACAGGGGGGAAGACCGGGGAGCTGTTTTTT.

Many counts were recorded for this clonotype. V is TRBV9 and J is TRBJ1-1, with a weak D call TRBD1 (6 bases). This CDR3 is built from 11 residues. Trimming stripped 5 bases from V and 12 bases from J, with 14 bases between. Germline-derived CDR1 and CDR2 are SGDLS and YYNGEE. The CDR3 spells CASRGQGRTFF. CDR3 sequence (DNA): TGTGCCAGCAGGGGGCAGGGGCGAACTTTCTTT.

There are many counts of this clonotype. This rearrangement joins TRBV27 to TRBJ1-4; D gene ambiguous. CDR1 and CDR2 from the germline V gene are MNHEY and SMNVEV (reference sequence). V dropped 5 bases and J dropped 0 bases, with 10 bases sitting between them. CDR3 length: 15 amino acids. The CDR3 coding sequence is TGTGCCAGCAGTCCTAGATCATCAACTAATGAAAAACTGTTTTTT. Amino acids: CASSPRSSTNEKLFF.

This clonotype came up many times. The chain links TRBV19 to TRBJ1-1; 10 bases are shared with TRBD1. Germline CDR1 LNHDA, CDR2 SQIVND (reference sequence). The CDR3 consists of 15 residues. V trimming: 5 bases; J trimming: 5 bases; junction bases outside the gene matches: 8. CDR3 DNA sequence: TGTGCCAGTAGTCTTTACCCGGGACAGGGGACTGAAGCTTTCTTT. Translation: CASSLYPGQGTEAFF.

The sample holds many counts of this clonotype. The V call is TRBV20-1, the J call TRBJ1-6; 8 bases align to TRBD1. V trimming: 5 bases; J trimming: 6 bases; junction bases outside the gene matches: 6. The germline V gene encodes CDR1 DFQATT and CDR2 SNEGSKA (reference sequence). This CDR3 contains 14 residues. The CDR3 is CSAPLTGVNSPLHF. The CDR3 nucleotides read TGCAGTGCTCCCTTGACAGGGGTTAATTCACCCCTCCACTTT.

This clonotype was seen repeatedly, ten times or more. This chain's CDR3 is CAISAAGTSSGYTF. The CDR3 DNA sequence: TGTGCCATCAGTGCGGCCGGGACTAGCTCTGGCTACACCTTC. J is TRBJ1-2 and V is TRBV10-3, with D perhaps TRBD1 (5 bases). Germline-derived CDR1 and CDR2 are ENHRY and SYGVKD. The CDR3 consists of 14 residues. V was pared by 4 bases and J by 7 bases, with 16 bases between.

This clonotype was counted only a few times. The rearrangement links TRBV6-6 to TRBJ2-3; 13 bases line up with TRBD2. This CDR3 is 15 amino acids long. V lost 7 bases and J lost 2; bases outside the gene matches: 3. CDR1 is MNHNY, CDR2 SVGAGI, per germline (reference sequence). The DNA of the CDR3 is TGTGCCAGCACCGGACTAGCGGGAGTCACAGATACGCAGTATTTT. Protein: CASTGLAGVTDTQYF.